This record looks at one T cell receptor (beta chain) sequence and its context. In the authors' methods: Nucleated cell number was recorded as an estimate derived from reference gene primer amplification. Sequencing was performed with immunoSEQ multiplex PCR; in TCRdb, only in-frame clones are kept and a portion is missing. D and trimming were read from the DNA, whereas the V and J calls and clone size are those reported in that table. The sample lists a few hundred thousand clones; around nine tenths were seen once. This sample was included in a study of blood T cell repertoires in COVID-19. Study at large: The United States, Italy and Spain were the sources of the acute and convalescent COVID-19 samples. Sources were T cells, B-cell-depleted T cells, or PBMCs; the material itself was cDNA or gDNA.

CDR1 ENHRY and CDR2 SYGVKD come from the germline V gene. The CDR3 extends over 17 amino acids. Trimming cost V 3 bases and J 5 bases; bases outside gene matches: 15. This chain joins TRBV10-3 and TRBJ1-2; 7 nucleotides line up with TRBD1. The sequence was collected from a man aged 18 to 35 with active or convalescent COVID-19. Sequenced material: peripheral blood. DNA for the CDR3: TGTGCCATCAGTGATCTATGGGACAGCCTTTCGCGGTATGGCTACACCTTC. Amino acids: CAISDLWDSLSRYGYTF.